Below are 29 T cell receptor beta chains sequenced from a single sample in a study of Graves' ophthalmopathy and Graves' hyperthyroidism (dated by TCRdb to 2016 to 2019). Sequencing took place on an Illumina HiSeq 2000. TCR beta CDR3 regions were amplified from RNA transcripts for repertoire sequencing. The first round was an RT-PCR using HTBI primers with the Qiagen OneStep RT-PCR kit, and this first round was followed by a second-round multiplex PCR, then size selection and purification. TCRdb trimmed public reads at Q25 via fastp, called clones via MiXCR and kept in-frame beta chains. Every distinct CDR3 protein forms one entry, paired with its most common genes and DNA. The sample data list about 380,000 distinct CDR3 sequences, and over 15% of these were observed just once. Jointly, the top ten make up 5.5% to 8% of the sample. Sequenced: peripheral blood. These TCRs come from a woman between 18 and 30 years old with stable Graves' hyperthyroidism. Donor details come from another sample of the same person, matched by shared clones.

J is TRBJ2-5 and V is TRBV6-1; 9 positions match TRBD2. Germline V gene sequence: CDR1 MNHNS, CDR2 SASEGT. This CDR3 region has 14 residues. V shed 6 bases and J 4 bases; nucleotides not matched to a gene: 6. The CDR3 DNA reads TGTGCCAGCAGACGGCGGGAGGGGTTAGAGACCCAGTACTTC. Its protein is CASRRREGLETQYF.

This clonotype was observed at least ten times. The chain has TRBV6-5 and TRBJ2-7, with TRBD2 identical over 7 bases. The trim removed 6 bases at V and 6 bases at J, leaving 11 bases unmatched. The germline CDR1 and CDR2 sequences are MNHEY and SVGAGI. The CDR3 loop spans 14 amino acids. For the CDR3, the DNA is TGTGCCAGCAGCCTAGGGCGGGGGTCGGGCGAGCAGTACTTC. Its protein is CASSLGRGSGEQYF.

In its sample, this clonotype was seen many times. This chain joins TRBV4-1 and TRBJ2-4; D is perhaps TRBD1 (6 bases). Trimming left V 0 bases short and J 8 bases short, with 8 bases between. The CDR3 sequence is 13 residues long. CDR1 is MGHRA and CDR2 is YSYEKL in the germline V gene. The CDR3 protein is CASSQDQGYIQYF. CDR3 DNA sequence: TGCGCCAGCAGCCAAGATCAGGGGTACATTCAGTACTTC.

The chain carries TRBV15 and TRBJ1-1, with D possibly matching TRBD1 (5 bases). The CDR3 has 14 residues. CDR1 is LNHNV and CDR2 is YYDKDF in the germline V gene (reference sequence). The V end was cut by 2 bases, the J end by 5 bases, with 12 bases between. DNA for the CDR3: TGTGCCACCAGCAGAAGTATGGGGGGGACTGAAGCTTTCTTT. Its protein is CATSRSMGGTEAFF.

This chain links TRBV2 with TRBJ2-7; either TRBD1 or TRBD2 may fit D (5 bases each). Deletions cut 8 bases from V and 0 bases from J, with 14 bases between. The CDR3 length is 14 residues. CDR1 SNHLY and CDR2 FYNNEI come from the germline V gene. The DNA for the CDR3 is TGTGCCAGCGCTTCCGGGGCCTCCTCCTACGAGCAGTACGTC. It yields the protein CASASGASSYEQYV.

This clonotype showed up many times. The chain joins TRBV6-1 to TRBJ1-5; no reliable D call. Germline CDR1 MNHNS, CDR2 SASEGT. V dropped 3 bases and J dropped 3 bases, with 9 bases sitting between them. This CDR3 is built from 14 residues. The CDR3 is CASSELQLNQPQHF. The CDR3 coding sequence is TGTGCCAGCAGTGAGCTACAGCTCAATCAGCCCCAGCATTTT.

This clonotype was picked up many times. The chain's CDR3 is CASSYSAVRKSTGELFF. The CDR3 bases are TGTGCCAGCAGTTACAGCGCTGTGAGGAAGAGCACCGGGGAGCTGTTTTTT. The chain joins TRBV6-5 to TRBJ2-2; D is ambiguous. This CDR3 contains 17 residues. Looked up from germline, CDR1 is MNHEY and CDR2 is SVGAGI. The V gene lost 2 bases and the J gene lost 4 bases, with 17 bases spanning the gap.

This clonotype was observed many times. The CDR3 coding sequence is TGTGCCAGCAGTTACCTTTTGACTAGCGGAGTCAGCTACGAGCAGTACTTC. Amino acid sequence: CASSYLLTSGVSYEQYF. The chain joins TRBV6-5 to TRBJ2-7, with 9 nucleotides matching TRBD2. CDR1 is MNHEY and CDR2 is SVGAGI in the germline V gene. The CDR3 runs 17 residues. V lost 2 bases and J lost 3; bases outside the gene matches: 11.

At least ten counts were recorded for this clonotype. V gene TRBV12-5 combines with J gene TRBJ1-1; the D gene is possibly TRBD1 (6 bases). CDR1 is LGHNT, CDR2 FRNRAP, per germline. The CDR3 length is 13 residues. The V gene lost 6 bases and the J gene lost 5 bases, with 13 bases spanning the gap. The CDR3 loop is CASGMGGATEAFF. The CDR3 DNA is TGTGCTAGTGGCATGGGGGGGGCGACTGAAGCTTTCTTT.

This rearrangement joins TRBV27 to TRBJ1-1; D might be TRBD1 (6 bases). V was pared by 6 bases and J by 1 base, with 15 bases between. Germline CDR1 is MNHEY and CDR2 is SMNVEV (reference sequence). The length of the CDR3 is 15 residues. The CDR3 DNA is TGTGCCAGCAGGGTTTCGGGACACCCGAACACTGAAGCTTTCTTT. This translates into CASRVSGHPNTEAFF.

This clonotype was recorded many times. J is TRBJ1-5 and V is TRBV18; TRBD1 matches at 8 bases. This CDR3 comprises 15 residues. Germline V gene sequence: CDR1 KGHSH, CDR2 LQKENI. V shed 6 bases, J shed 4 bases, and the junction held 8 bases outside the gene matches. The CDR3 sequence is CASSGGQDRNQPQHF. The CDR3 bases are TGTGCCAGCTCGGGGGGACAGGACCGGAATCAGCCCCAGCATTTT. Supplemented by reference TRBV18 and TRBJ1-5, the full variable domain reads NAGVMQNPRHLVRRRGQEARLRCSPMKGHSHVYWYRQLPEEGLKFMVYLQKENIIDESGMPKERFSAEFPKEGPSILRIQQVVRGDSAAYFCASSGGQDRNQPQHFGDGTRLSIL.

In its sample, this clonotype was seen many times. The V and J genes are TRBV6-2 or TRBV6-3 and TRBJ2-5, with D perhaps matching TRBD1 or TRBD2 (6 bases each). Trimming took 5 bases from V and 5 from J, leaving 18 bases between them. The germline CDR1 and CDR2 sequences are MNHEY and SVGEGT. The CDR3 has 15 amino acids. The CDR3 spells CASSPHYREEETQYF. The CDR3 nucleotides are TGTGCCAGCAGTCCGCACTACAGGGAGGAGGAGACCCAGTACTTC.

Details on this clonotype: Being one base from a much bigger clone, this may be a read error. The V and J genes are TRBV20-1 and TRBJ2-7; a possible D gene is TRBD1 (6 bases). The CDR3 extends over 13 amino acids. The germline V gene encodes CDR1 DFQATT and CDR2 SNEGSKA (reference sequence). The V end lost 6 bases, the J end lost 0 bases, and 12 bases lay between the germline ends. DNA for the CDR3: TGCAGTGCCCCCGGACAGAGCTCCTACGAGCAGTACTTC. Its protein product is CSAPGQSSYEQYF.

The chain carries TRBV5-1 and TRBJ1-1; 9 nucleotides agree with TRBD1. With V trimmed by 4 bases and J by 7 bases, 8 bases remained unmatched. Germline CDR1 is SGHRS and CDR2 is YFSETQ. This CDR3 region has 14 residues. CDR3 nucleotides: TGCGCCAGCAGCCCGCCCGGACAGGGGTTTGAAGCTTTCTTT. Protein: CASSPPGQGFEAFF.

This clonotype was recorded at least ten times. This chain joins TRBV20-1 and TRBJ2-5, with 7 bases matching TRBD1. The CDR3 is made up of 12 amino acids. Germline CDR1 is DFQATT and CDR2 is SNEGSKA (reference sequence). V lost 3 bases, J lost 4 bases, and 2 bases stayed unmatched. The CDR3 reads CSASEGAETQYF. The CDR3 DNA is TGCAGTGCTAGTGAGGGGGCAGAGACCCAGTACTTC.

In its sample, this clonotype was seen a few times. The chain combines TRBV4-1 with TRBJ2-7; 8 positions match TRBD1. In germline, CDR1 is MGHRA, CDR2 YSYEKL. V lost 2 bases, J lost 4 bases, and 13 bases stayed unmatched. CDR3 length: 17 residues. The CDR3 loop reads CASSQPTPGGGGYEQYF. The CDR3 DNA reads TGCGCCAGCAGCCAACCCACCCCAGGGGGCGGTGGGTACGAGCAGTACTTC.

Notes on this clonotype: This likely comes from a read error, as the CDR3 has no conserved phenylalanine or tryptophan at its end. The DNA is omitted, as the CDR3 cannot be located on it reliably, and the CDR3 follows TCRdb's listing. The gene calls are TRBV5-1 and TRBJ1-1. The CDR3 extends over 15 residues, inclusive of both ends. CDR1 is SGHRS, CDR2 YFSETQ, per germline. The CDR3 protein is CASSPSMGFGTEACS.

This clonotype was seen repeatedly, ten times or more. The chain carries TRBV6-2 or TRBV6-3 and TRBJ1-1; no firm D call. The V end lost 0 bases, the J end lost 8 bases, and 19 bases lay between the germline ends. CDR1 MNHEY and CDR2 SVGEGT come from the germline V gene. This CDR3 comprises 16 residues. In DNA form, the CDR3 reads TGTGCCAGCAGTTACTCGAGCCAGCCACAAAAGAGAGAAGCTTTCTTT. It translates to CASSYSSQPQKREAFF.

The rearrangement uses TRBV3-1 and TRBJ2-2; 7 nucleotides align to TRBD1. This CDR3 spans 16 amino acids. Germline trimming cut 4 bases from V and 4 bases from J; bases unmatched to any gene: 9. Germline CDR1 and CDR2: LGHDT and YNNKEL (reference sequence). The CDR3: CASSPTGQSPTGELFF. CDR3 nucleotides: TGTGCCAGCAGCCCTACGGGACAGAGCCCCACCGGGGAGCTGTTTTTT.

Points on this clonotype: A much larger clone sits a single nucleotide away, making a read error possible. The V gene is TRBV19, the J gene TRBJ2-7; D might be TRBD2 (7 bases). The germline gives CDR1 LNHDA, CDR2 SQIVND (reference sequence). This CDR3 contains 13 residues. This CDR3 is CAGSIRGGYEQYF. DNA for the CDR3: TGTGCCGGTAGTATTAGGGGGGGCTACGAGCAGTACTTC.

On this clonotype itself: A much larger clone lies a single base off, so this may be a read error. The V and J genes are TRBV27 and TRBJ1-1, with a possible D match to TRBD1 (5 bases). The length of the CDR3 is 13 residues. Germline-derived CDR1 and CDR2 are MNHEY and SMNVEV (reference sequence). The CDR3 DNA reads as TGTGCCAGCAGCCAGGGATTGGAGACTGAAGCTTGCTTT. This gives the protein CASSQGLETEACF.

This clonotype has at least ten counts. This sequence joins TRBV6-1 and TRBJ1-6; possibly TRBD1 for D (5 bases). Looked up from germline, CDR1 is MNHNS and CDR2 is SASEGT. This CDR3 contains 13 residues. V lost 6 bases and J lost 14, with 17 bases in between. CDR3 sequence reads: CASRWGVKESLHF. For the CDR3, the DNA is TGTGCCAGCAGGTGGGGGGTTAAGGAATCCCTCCACTTT.

This clonotype was seen repeatedly, ten times or more. The chain employs TRBV10-1 and TRBJ1-1; the match to TRBD1 covers 7 bases. This CDR3 contains 15 residues. Germline V gene sequence: CDR1 WNHNN, CDR2 SYGVQD (reference sequence). J lost 5 bases, V lost 3 bases, and 9 bases had no gene match. The CDR3: CASSEGGGAGTEAFF. The CDR3, as DNA: TGCGCCAGCAGTGAAGGAGGGGGCGCTGGAACTGAAGCTTTCTTT.

This clonotype was seen repeatedly, ten times or more. The gene calls are TRBV28 and TRBJ1-3, with D maybe TRBD1 (6 bases). V lost 6 bases and J lost 2, with 14 bases in between. CDR1 and CDR2 from the germline V gene are MDHEN and SYDVKM. This CDR3 has 15 amino acids. CDR3 sequence (DNA): TGTGCCAGCAGAAACAGGGTTTTAACTGGAAACACCATATATTTT. It translates to CASRNRVLTGNTIYF.

This clonotype has at least ten counts. The V call is TRBV3-1, the J call TRBJ2-7; the match to TRBD1 covers 8 bases. The V gene's germline CDR1 is LGHDT and CDR2 YNNKEL (reference sequence). This CDR3 spans 15 amino acids. V shed 0 bases and J 5 bases; nucleotides not matched to a gene: 6. CDR3 residues: CASSQDLLTGDEQYF. In nucleotides, the CDR3 is TGTGCCAGCAGCCAAGATCTTTTGACAGGGGACGAGCAGTACTTC.

At least ten counts were recorded for this clonotype. V and J are TRBV6-2 or TRBV6-3 and TRBJ1-5; D remains ambiguous. Trimming shortened V by 6 bases and J by 6 bases, and 9 bases separated the two germline ends. This CDR3 comprises 12 residues. In germline, CDR1 is MNHEY, CDR2 SVGEGT. CDR3 DNA sequence: TGTGCCAGCAGGGAAGAAGCTCAGCCCCAGCATTTT. It specifies CASREEAQPQHF.

This clonotype was counted once. This sequence joins TRBV20-1 and TRBJ1-3; TRBD1 agrees at 10 bases. J was trimmed by 3 bases and V by 4 bases; bases with no gene match: 6. The CDR3 spans 15 residues. The germline V gene has CDR1 DFQATT and CDR2 SNEGSKA (reference sequence). The CDR3 loop is CSATGQGKDGNTIYF. The DNA of the CDR3 is TGCAGTGCTACGGGACAGGGGAAGGATGGAAACACCATATATTTT.

This clonotype was picked up many times. This chain connects TRBV5-1 to TRBJ2-7; maybe TRBD1 (5 bases). The CDR3 contains 14 residues. Deletions cut 3 bases from V and 0 bases from J, with 10 bases between. Germline V gene data show CDR1 as SGHRS and CDR2 as YFSETQ. The CDR3 sequence is CASSSEDSSYEQYF. CDR3 in DNA: TGCGCCAGCAGCTCAGAAGACAGCTCCTACGAGCAGTACTTC.

The gene calls are TRBV28 and TRBJ1-2; 9 positions agree with TRBD1. The CDR3 contains 14 residues. The V segment lost 8 bases and the J segment 4 bases; nucleotides outside the gene matches: 8. Germline assignment: CDR1 MDHEN and CDR2 SYDVKM. The DNA of the CDR3 is TGTGCCAGCTTTATTGGACAGGGGCTCTATGGCTACACCTTC. Amino acids: CASFIGQGLYGYTF.